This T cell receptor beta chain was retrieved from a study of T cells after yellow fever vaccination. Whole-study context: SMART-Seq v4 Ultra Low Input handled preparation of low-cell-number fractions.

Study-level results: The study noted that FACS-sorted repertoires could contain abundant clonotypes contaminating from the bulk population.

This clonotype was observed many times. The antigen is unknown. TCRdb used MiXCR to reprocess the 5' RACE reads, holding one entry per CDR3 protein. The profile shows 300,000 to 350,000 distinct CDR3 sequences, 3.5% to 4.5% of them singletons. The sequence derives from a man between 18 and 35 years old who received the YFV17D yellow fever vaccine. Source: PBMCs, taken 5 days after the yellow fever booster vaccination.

CDR3 residues: CASRNAGNTGELFF. The CDR3 nucleotides are TGTGCCAGCAGAAATGCTGGGAACACCGGGGAGCTGTTTTTT. The rearrangement joins TRBV6-6 to TRBJ2-2; no clear D. Trimming left V 6 bases short and J 1 base short, with 9 bases between. Germline CDR1 MNHNY, CDR2 SVGAGI (reference sequence). This CDR3 region has 14 residues.